One and the same sample provided the 4 T cell receptor beta chains below, sequenced in a study of cytomegalovirus exposure and HLA in healthy donors. PCR amplification relied on 60 Vbeta primers (plus 13 Jbeta primers). TCRdb's copy holds only in-frame clones and misses some; the assay was immunoSEQ multiplex PCR. The repertoire holds about 97,000 clones, around 10% seen once, with about 5% in the top ten. The sequencing input was PBMCs. The receptors derive from a man aged 50-60 years in good health and CMV-seropositive.

This clone showed up just a few times. The CDR3 region is CASSLSDRGHTQYF. The CDR3 coding sequence is TGTGCCAGCAGCTTATCCGACAGGGGACATACGCAGTATTTT. The V call is TRBV11-3, the J call TRBJ2-3; 8 bases fit TRBD1. Germline CDR1 and CDR2: SGHNT and YENEEA. J gave up 7 bases and V 2 bases, and 5 bases lay outside the gene matches. This CDR3 spans 14 amino acids.

There are a few counts of this clone. The chain employs TRBV30 and TRBJ2-5; 9 bases align to TRBD1. The CDR3 consists of 15 residues. The V gene's germline CDR1 is GTSNPN and CDR2 SVGIG (reference sequence). With V trimmed by 0 bases and J by 5 bases, 7 bases remained unmatched. In nucleotides, the CDR3 is TGTGCCTGGAGTGTAAAACAGGGGGCATGGGAGACCCAGTACTTC. Amino acid sequence: CAWSVKQGAWETQYF.

Turning to this clone: Distinct nucleotide sequences in the sample also encode this CDR3. The chain is built from TRBV19 and TRBJ1-1, with 8 bases lining up with TRBD1. The CDR3 spans 17 residues. Germline V lookup: CDR1 LNHDA, CDR2 SQIVND (reference sequence). The V gene end was trimmed by 2 bases and the J gene end by 0 bases; junction bases not matched to a gene: 8. The CDR3 reads CASSIRWTGTMNTEAFF. As DNA, the CDR3 is TGTGCCAGTAGTATACGTTGGACAGGGACAATGAACACTGAAGCTTTCTTT. Full variable domain (outside the CDR3, taken from reference TRBV19 and TRBJ1-1): DGGITQSPKYLFRKEGQNVTLSCEQNLNHDAMYWYRQDPGQGLRLIYYSQIVNDFQKGDIAEGYSVSREKKESFPLTVTSAQKNPTAFYLCASSIRWTGTMNTEAFFGQGTRLTVV.

The genes are TRBV15 and TRBJ2-2; 7 bases line up with TRBD2. Trimming removed 5 bases from V and 7 bases from J; junction bases left unmatched: 13. The length of the CDR3 is 16 residues. Germline V gene lookup returns CDR1 LNHNV and CDR2 YYDKDF (reference sequence). The CDR3 nucleotides read TGTGCCACCAGCTCTCTCGGGACTACTGTCCACGGGGAGCTGTTTTTT. This sequence encodes CATSSLGTTVHGELFF.